One T cell receptor (beta chain) is described in this entry. Antigen: not known. The CDR3 is made up of 18 amino acids. CDR1 is SGHAT, CDR2 FQDESV, per germline (reference sequence). The V gene lost 4 bases and the J gene lost 1 base, with 19 bases spanning the gap. The data originate from a study of response to subunit inactivated influenza vaccine. Study-level points and caveats: A suggestion made by the authors is that each seasonal influenza vaccination recruits few new T cells.

TCRdb reanalysed the RT-PCR reads using MiXCR and keeps one entry per CDR3 protein. In the table there are 500,000 to 600,000 distinct CDR3 sequences, 14% of which are singletons. The rearrangement links TRBV11-1 to TRBJ2-2, with D hard to call. The sequence derives from a man aged 50 or older who received an inactivated influenza vaccine. This specimen consisted of PBMCs from blood, obtained approximately 13 days after vaccination. The CDR3 sequence is CASSSIVLGHQNTGELFF. CDR3 coding DNA: TGTGCCAGCAGCTCAATCGTCCTTGGTCACCAGAACACCGGGGAGCTGTTTTTT.